The next 20 T cell receptor beta chains were all read from a single sample in a study of blood T cell repertoires in COVID-19. Sequencing was performed with immunoSEQ multiplex PCR; in TCRdb, only in-frame clones are kept and a portion is missing. The sample lists more than 100,000 clones; 80% to 90% were seen once. The sample was peripheral blood. The receptors originated from a man over 45 with active COVID-19.

V usage is TRBV25-1 and J usage is TRBJ1-3; D is ambiguous. V was trimmed by 0 bases and J by 4 bases, leaving 7 bases between them. Germline assignment: CDR1 MGHDK and CDR2 SYGVNS. The CDR3 sequence is 14 residues long. Here the CDR3 reads CASSEYMEGNTIYF. CDR3 in DNA: TGTGCCAGCAGTGAATACATGGAGGGAAACACCATATATTTT.

This clone was observed a single time. The J gene is TRBJ2-5, the V gene TRBV7-6; weak D call: TRBD2 (7 bases). Trimming removed 4 bases from V and 5 bases from J, with 20 bases in between. The CDR3 spans 16 residues. Germline V gene sequence: CDR1 SGHVS, CDR2 FNYEAQ. Here the CDR3 DNA reads TGTGCCAGCAGCTCCTCCCTTGGGGGGGGGCGGGAGACCCAGTACTTC. It specifies CASSSSLGGGRETQYF.

This clone was counted a single time. The V call is TRBV2, the J call TRBJ2-3, with 12 bases that match TRBD2. Trimming cost V 6 bases and J 1 base; bases outside gene matches: 8. This CDR3 has 17 residues. Germline values: CDR1 SNHLY, CDR2 FYNNEI. The CDR3 coding sequence is TGTGCCAGCAGAAGATGGACTAGCGGGGCCGGCACAGATACGCAGTATTTT. This translates into CASRRWTSGAGTDTQYF.

The chain carries TRBV27 and TRBJ2-2; a weak D match, TRBD1 (7 bases). The germline V and J ends were trimmed by 0 bases and 4 bases, with 12 bases remaining between them. The CDR3 extends over 16 amino acids. Per germline, CDR1 MNHEY and CDR2 SMNVEV (reference sequence). The CDR3 loop reads CASSLSRQGGTGELFF. In DNA, the CDR3 is TGTGCCAGCAGTTTATCGAGGCAGGGGGGCACCGGGGAGCTGTTTTTT.

This clone was detected a few times. The chain employs TRBV20-1 and TRBJ2-7, with D perhaps matching TRBD2 (5 bases). Trimming removed 3 bases at V and 5 bases at J, with 8 bases between. From germline, CDR1 is DFQATT and CDR2 SNEGSKA (reference sequence). CDR3 length: 11 residues. The CDR3, as DNA: TGCAGTGCTAGGGCGGGTAACGAGCAGTACTTC. Translation: CSARAGNEQYF.

The chain combines TRBV6-5 with TRBJ2-3; D is uncertain. Between the trimmed V and J ends, which lost 2 bases and 7 bases, there was a span of 4 bases. The CDR3 is 11 amino acids. Per germline, CDR1 MNHEY and CDR2 SVGAGI. CDR3 amino acids: CASSYANTQYF. The DNA of the CDR3 is TGTGCCAGCAGTTACGCTAATACGCAGTATTTT.

The V call is TRBV4-1, the J call TRBJ1-2, with TRBD1 identical over 12 bases. This CDR3 has 15 amino acids. Germline loops: CDR1 MGHRA, CDR2 YSYEKL. The V and J ends lost 0 bases and 6 bases, in that order; junction bases with no gene match: 2. This CDR3 reads CASSQEGTGGDGYTF. As DNA, the CDR3 is TGCGCCAGCAGCCAAGAGGGGACAGGGGGCGATGGCTACACCTTC.

This clone was observed a handful of times. The chain links TRBV30 to TRBJ1-1; a weak D match, TRBD1 (5 bases). Germline CDR1 reads GTSNPN; CDR2 reads SVGIG (reference sequence). V lost 0 bases and J 10 bases, leaving 24 bases between the germline ends. This CDR3 region has 16 residues. This CDR3 is CAWSVRRGPGSGVAFF. The CDR3 nucleotides read TGTGCCTGGAGTGTACGGAGGGGCCCGGGTTCCGGCGTAGCTTTCTTT.

The genes are TRBV18 and TRBJ1-5; 8 bases agree with TRBD1. The CDR3 has 15 residues. Germline values: CDR1 KGHSH, CDR2 LQKENI. Germline trimming cut 4 bases from V and 5 bases from J; bases unmatched to any gene: 7. CDR3 loop: CASSHLRGHDQPQHF. In nucleotides, the CDR3 is TGTGCCAGCTCACACCTCAGGGGGCACGATCAGCCCCAGCATTTT. The full variable domain, completed using reference TRBV18 and TRBJ1-5, is NAGVMQNPRHLVRRRGQEARLRCSPMKGHSHVYWYRQLPEEGLKFMVYLQKENIIDESGMPKERFSAEFPKEGPSILRIQQVVRGDSAAYFCASSHLRGHDQPQHFGDGTRLSIL.

The chain is built from TRBV7-9 and TRBJ2-7; D perhaps matches TRBD2 (6 bases). This CDR3 contains 15 residues. CDR1 and CDR2 (germline): SEHNR, FQNEAQ (reference sequence). Trimming removed 0 bases from V and 3 bases from J, with 12 bases in between. In DNA, the CDR3 is TGTGCCAGCAGCTTAGCGACCGGGACTTTCTACGAGCAGTACTTC. Its protein product is CASSLATGTFYEQYF.

This clone was seen just once. This chain joins TRBV19 and TRBJ2-2; 9 positions match TRBD1. Germline values: CDR1 LNHDA, CDR2 SQIVND (reference sequence). After removal of 5 bases from V and 7 bases from J, the junction contained 5 bases not matched to a gene. The CDR3 loop spans 14 amino acids. The CDR3 region has the DNA TGTGCCAGTAGTGGACAGGGGCTGGGCGGGGAGCTGTTTTTT. Its translation is CASSGQGLGGELFF.

The rearrangement uses TRBV9 and TRBJ2-3; the match to TRBD2 covers 12 bases. V dropped 1 base and J dropped 5; count of bases not matched to a gene: 5. There are 16 residues in the CDR3. Germline values: CDR1 SGDLS, CDR2 YYNGEE. CDR3 protein: CASSVTSGGPRDTQYF. The CDR3 DNA reads as TGTGCCAGCAGCGTAACTAGCGGGGGGCCGAGAGATACGCAGTATTTT.

This chain joins TRBV3-1 (or the pseudogene TRBV3-2) and TRBJ2-1; D uncertain. V gave up 3 bases and J gave up 6 bases, with 9 bases separating them. The germline V gene encodes CDR1 LGHDT and CDR2 YNNKEL (reference sequence). This CDR3 contains 13 residues. CDR3 in amino acids: CASSHDSPNEQFF. The CDR3 nucleotides are TGTGCCAGCAGCCATGATAGCCCCAATGAGCAGTTCTTC.

This clone was seen a handful of times. The chain uses TRBV7-9 and TRBJ1-5; D unresolved. The V gene lost 3 bases and the J gene lost 2 bases, with 8 bases spanning the gap. This CDR3 has 14 residues. The germline gives CDR1 SEHNR, CDR2 FQNEAQ (reference sequence). The CDR3 is CASSLASGNQPQHF. CDR3 coding DNA: TGTGCCAGCAGCTTGGCCAGCGGCAATCAGCCCCAGCATTTT.

This clone came up a few times. The chain employs TRBV7-2 and TRBJ2-7, with a possible D match to TRBD2 (6 bases). Trimming removed 5 bases at V and 2 bases at J, with 16 bases between. The CDR3 sequence is 15 residues long. Per the germline V gene, CDR1 is SGHTA and CDR2 is FQGNSA. The CDR3 region has the DNA TGTGCCAGCAGCCCCACCTTAGGAGGGCCCTACGAGCAGTACTTC. Its translation is CASSPTLGGPYEQYF.

V gene TRBV7-2 combines with J gene TRBJ1-1; D gene uncertain. CDR3 length: 12 amino acids. The germline CDR1 and CDR2 sequences are SGHTA and FQGNSA. With 2 bases removed from V and 5 bases from J, the gap between germline ends came to 6 bases. The DNA of the CDR3 is TGTGCCAGCAGCTTACCCCTGACTGAAGCTTTCTTT. This codes for CASSLPLTEAFF.

The V call is TRBV6-5, the J call TRBJ2-7; TRBD2 might be the D (5 bases). This CDR3 is 15 amino acids long. Trimming cost V 5 bases and J 0 bases, with 14 bases left between them. The V gene's germline CDR1 is MNHEY and CDR2 SVGAGI. This chain's CDR3 is CASSRRGKSSYEQYF. CDR3 nucleotides: TGTGCCAGCAGTCGGAGAGGGAAAAGCTCCTACGAGCAGTACTTC.

The chain links TRBV10-3 to TRBJ2-7; 9 positions match TRBD1. The germline V gene has CDR1 ENHRY and CDR2 SYGVKD. The trim removed 4 bases at V and 2 bases at J, leaving 0 bases unmatched. The CDR3 is 13 amino acids. CDR3 protein: CAISGQGAYEQYF. The DNA for the CDR3 is TGTGCCATCAGTGGACAGGGGGCCTACGAGCAGTACTTC.

This chain uses TRBV2 with TRBJ1-1, with TRBD1 as a possible D gene (5 bases). This CDR3 comprises 16 residues. Trimming shortened V by 8 bases and J by 4 bases, and 23 bases separated the two germline ends. From germline, CDR1 is SNHLY and CDR2 FYNNEI. CDR3 in DNA: TGTGCCAGCCTGGATGGGGGGACGCTGACCTCCACTGAAGCTTTCTTT. Translating gives CASLDGGTLTSTEAFF.

V is TRBV7-8 and J is TRBJ2-7, with D perhaps matching TRBD1 (6 bases). The CDR3 totals 15 residues. V lost 6 bases and J lost 3, with 18 bases in between. Germline V gives CDR1 SGHVS, CDR2 FQNEAQ. The CDR3 region is CASSYRQVPGYEQYF. The CDR3 DNA reads TGTGCCAGCAGTTACCGACAGGTCCCAGGCTACGAGCAGTACTTC.